This T cell receptor (beta chain) was identified in a study of blood T cell repertoires in COVID-19. CDR1 and CDR2 from the germline V gene are SNHLY and FYNNEI. With V trimmed by 4 bases and J by 1 base, 8 bases remained unmatched. The CDR3 totals 18 residues. TCRdb's copy holds only in-frame clones and misses some; the assay was immunoSEQ multiplex PCR. Of some 150,000 clones in the sample, over 75% were seen once. Material for sequencing was peripheral blood. This TCR derives from a human donor in a cohort sampled during active COVID-19. V gene TRBV2 combines with J gene TRBJ2-4; 12 bases match TRBD2. The CDR3 is CASSGASGRALAKNIQYF. In DNA, the CDR3 is TGTGCCAGCAGTGGGGCTAGCGGGAGGGCCCTGGCCAAAAACATTCAGTACTTC.